Each of the 25 T cell receptor beta chains below was sequenced from the same sample in a study of cytomegalovirus exposure and HLA in healthy donors. Researchers ran the PCR with 60 Vbeta and 13 Jbeta primers. Using immunoSEQ multiplex PCR, the repertoire was profiled, and TCRdb retains in-frame clones only, with some absent. Among a few hundred thousand clones, nearly 95% were seen once, and the ten largest hold approximately 1.5%. The sample comprised PBMCs. The receptor set was obtained from a girl aged 2 to 9 in good health and CMV-seronegative.

The V gene is TRBV6-5, the J gene TRBJ1-4, with D tentatively TRBD1 (5 bases). Trimming removed 3 bases from V and 6 bases from J, with 14 bases in between. Germline V gene lookup returns CDR1 MNHEY and CDR2 SVGAGI. The CDR3 runs to 15 residues. The CDR3 DNA reads as TGTGCCAGCAGTTATTCAGCAGGGTTAGATGAAAAACTGTTTTTT. Amino acids: CASSYSAGLDEKLFF.

V is TRBV6-6 and J is TRBJ1-1; the match to TRBD1 covers 9 bases. Per the germline V gene, CDR1 is MNHNY and CDR2 is SVGAGI (reference sequence). This CDR3 has 14 amino acids. Trimming at V came to 7 bases and at J to 1 base, leaving 4 bases not matched to a gene. The CDR3 loop is CASNRQGGNTEAFF. Here the CDR3 DNA reads TGTGCCAGCAACAGACAGGGGGGGAACACTGAAGCTTTCTTT.

The chain links TRBV19 to TRBJ1-5; 10 nucleotides align to TRBD1. Germline-derived CDR1 and CDR2 are LNHDA and SQIVND (reference sequence). V shed 3 bases and J 5 bases; nucleotides not matched to a gene: 7. The CDR3 is 16 residues long. The CDR3 reads CASSMETGGFDQPQHF. Here the CDR3 DNA reads TGTGCCAGTAGTATGGAGACAGGGGGCTTTGATCAGCCCCAGCATTTT.

J is TRBJ2-3 and V is TRBV5-8, with 7 bases aligning to TRBD1. After removal of 3 bases from V and 2 bases from J, the junction contained 15 bases not matched to a gene. CDR1 is SGHTS, CDR2 YDEGEE, per germline. There are 18 residues in the CDR3. The CDR3 sequence: CASSWLLRVQGLTDTQYF. The CDR3 nucleotides are TGTGCCAGCAGCTGGCTTCTCCGAGTACAGGGGCTCACAGATACGCAGTATTTT.

The chain uses TRBV5-4 and TRBJ1-4, with 8 bases matching TRBD1. CDR1 is SGHNT and CDR2 is YYREEE in the germline V gene (reference sequence). The V and J ends lost 8 bases and 6 bases, in that order; junction bases with no gene match: 6. The CDR3 is 13 residues long. CDR3 bases: TGTGCCAGTACGAAACAGGGGGATGAAAAACTGTTTTTT. Its translation is CASTKQGDEKLFF.

This sequence joins TRBV13 and TRBJ1-1, with D unresolved. CDR3 size: 14 residues. V dropped 6 bases and J dropped 8 bases, with 19 bases sitting between them. The germline V gene has CDR1 PRHDT and CDR2 FYEKMQ (reference sequence). The DNA of the CDR3 is TGTGCCAGCAGTACTAAAACGCTTGGCCAAGAAGCTTTCTTT. It codes for CASSTKTLGQEAFF.

The rearrangement joins TRBV13 to TRBJ2-1; 8 bases are shared with TRBD1. The V gene's germline CDR1 is PRHDT and CDR2 FYEKMQ (reference sequence). The CDR3 loop spans 15 amino acids. Losses at the gene ends were 5 bases for V and 7 bases for J; bases not matched to a gene: 10. This CDR3 is CASSTSDRVRNEQFF. The DNA of the CDR3 is TGTGCCAGCAGCACTTCGGACAGGGTACGGAATGAGCAGTTCTTC.

The rearrangement links TRBV4-1 to TRBJ2-2; 16 nucleotides line up with TRBD2. The CDR3 runs to 20 residues. V shed 3 bases, J shed 0 bases, and the junction held 7 bases outside the gene matches. Germline CDR1 is MGHRA and CDR2 is YSYEKL. The chain's CDR3 is CASSQEPGLAGGPNTGELFF. CDR3 sequence (DNA): TGCGCCAGCAGCCAGGAACCGGGACTAGCGGGGGGGCCGAACACCGGGGAGCTGTTTTTT.

The chain carries TRBV5-1 and TRBJ2-1; 8 nucleotides match TRBD2. Germline V lookup: CDR1 SGHRS, CDR2 YFSETQ. J was trimmed by 6 bases and V by 4 bases; bases with no gene match: 9. This CDR3 has 15 amino acids. CDR3: CASSVSGVTSNEQFF. The CDR3 DNA reads TGCGCCAGCAGCGTTAGCGGGGTCACGAGCAATGAGCAGTTCTTC.

This chain joins TRBV27 and TRBJ1-3; D ambiguous. CDR3 length: 16 residues. V dropped 5 bases and J dropped 0 bases, with 14 bases sitting between them. Germline loops: CDR1 MNHEY, CDR2 SMNVEV (reference sequence). In nucleotides, the CDR3 is TGTGCCAGCAGTCCAGACACCAAGAGCTCTGGAAACACCATATATTTT. Translation gives CASSPDTKSSGNTIYF.

This clone was picked up one time. The junction shows a germline mismatch at one end, possibly a read error. The chain has TRBV7-7 and TRBJ2-5, with TRBD1 as a possible D gene (6 bases). This CDR3 comprises 16 residues. Germline lookup yields CDR1 SSHAT and CDR2 FNYEAQ (reference sequence). The CDR3 reads CASSPGSQGSWETQYF. CDR3 sequence (DNA): TGTGCTAGCAGCCCAGGATCACAGGGTTCGTGGGAGACCCAGTACTTC.

The chain links TRBV9 to TRBJ1-4; D is undetermined. Germline V gene lookup returns CDR1 SGDLS and CDR2 YYNGEE. This CDR3 contains 14 residues. V gave up 4 bases and J gave up 6 bases, with 13 bases separating them. This CDR3 reads CASSPTGEDEKLFF. The CDR3 DNA sequence: TGTGCCAGCAGCCCCACCGGAGAGGATGAAAAACTGTTTTTT.

The chain couples TRBV29-1 to TRBJ2-1; D might be TRBD2 (6 bases). The CDR3 is 12 residues long. Germline-derived CDR1 and CDR2 are SQVTM and ANQGSEA. Trimming stripped 5 bases from V and 2 bases from J, with 7 bases between. CDR3 region: CSVSSAYNEQFF. CDR3 nucleotides: TGCAGCGTTTCTAGCGCCTACAATGAGCAGTTCTTC.

The rearrangement links TRBV15 to TRBJ2-7, with 8 bases matching TRBD2. Trimming took 0 bases from V and 4 from J; bases not matched to a gene: 5. CDR3 length: 15 amino acids. CDR1 is LNHNV and CDR2 is YYDKDF in the germline V gene (reference sequence). As DNA, the CDR3 is TGTGCCACCAGCAGAGAATCAGGGACTAGATACGAGCAGTACTTC. Translating it yields CATSRESGTRYEQYF.

The V and J genes are TRBV13 and TRBJ2-1; 10 bases align to TRBD1. There are 15 residues in the CDR3. V trimming: 5 bases; J trimming: 9 bases; junction bases outside the gene matches: 10. Looked up from germline, CDR1 is PRHDT and CDR2 is FYEKMQ (reference sequence). CDR3 coding DNA: TGTGCCAGCAGCGTGGGACAGGGGCGTTTTCTTGAGCAGTTCTTC. It translates to CASSVGQGRFLEQFF.

The genes are TRBV5-6 and TRBJ2-2, with 10 bases identical to TRBD1. From germline, CDR1 is SGHDT and CDR2 YYEEEE. With V trimmed by 0 bases and J by 0 bases, 2 bases remained unmatched. The CDR3 has 17 residues. CDR3 loop: CASSLGQGAPNTGELFF. For the CDR3, the DNA is TGTGCCAGCAGCTTGGGACAGGGGGCGCCGAACACCGGGGAGCTGTTTTTT.

This chain joins TRBV5-1 and TRBJ2-7, with 8 positions matching TRBD1. This CDR3 spans 15 amino acids. V was clipped by 4 bases and J by 3 bases; unmatched bases: 9. Germline CDR1 is SGHRS and CDR2 is YFSETQ. The CDR3 spells CASSKPGQVVYEQYF. CDR3 bases: TGCGCCAGCAGCAAACCGGGACAGGTCGTCTACGAGCAGTACTTC.

This chain links TRBV5-6 with TRBJ2-1, with 7 bases identical to TRBD2. The CDR3 spans 13 residues. Germline lookup yields CDR1 SGHDT and CDR2 YYEEEE. With V trimmed by 7 bases and J by 6 bases, 7 bases remained unmatched. The CDR3 spells CASSVGGFNEQFF. The CDR3 region has the DNA TGTGCCAGCTCCGTGGGGGGGTTCAATGAGCAGTTCTTC.

J is TRBJ2-3 and V is TRBV7-9, with D perhaps matching TRBD2 (6 bases). The CDR3 extends over 15 amino acids. Trimming removed 3 bases at V and 0 bases at J, with 10 bases between. From germline, CDR1 is SEHNR and CDR2 FQNEAQ (reference sequence). The chain's CDR3 is CASSFGDWSTDTQYF. In DNA, the CDR3 is TGTGCCAGCAGCTTTGGGGACTGGAGCACAGATACGCAGTATTTT.

V is TRBV27 and J is TRBJ2-5; 8 bases map to TRBD2. J gave up 0 bases and V 0 bases, and 12 bases lay outside the gene matches. The germline V gene has CDR1 MNHEY and CDR2 SMNVEV (reference sequence). The CDR3 has 19 amino acids. CDR3 nucleotide sequence: TGTGCCAGCAGTTTATCATCAGCGGGGGCTCGTTCGTACCAAGAGACCCAGTACTTC. Translating it yields CASSLSSAGARSYQETQYF.

J is TRBJ1-2 and V is TRBV10-2; tentatively, D is TRBD1 (6 bases). The CDR3 is made up of 15 amino acids. The V and J ends lost 4 bases and 8 bases respectively, with 20 bases between them. CDR1 is WSHSY, CDR2 SAAADI, per germline. CDR3: CASSVGQSRGSGYTF. In nucleotides, the CDR3 is TGCGCCAGCAGTGTCGGACAGTCACGAGGGAGCGGCTACACCTTC.

V is TRBV7-9 and J is TRBJ2-1, with no clear D. The CDR3 contains 11 residues. From germline, CDR1 is SEHNR and CDR2 FQNEAQ (reference sequence). V was shortened by 2 bases and J by 8 bases, with 4 bases between the two germline ends. The CDR3 spells CASSLFDEQFF. DNA for the CDR3: TGTGCCAGCAGCTTATTCGATGAGCAGTTCTTC.

The gene calls are TRBV19 and TRBJ1-5, with D possibly being TRBD1 (6 bases). This CDR3 is built from 14 residues. From germline, CDR1 is LNHDA and CDR2 SQIVND (reference sequence). With 6 bases removed from V and 0 bases from J, the gap between germline ends came to 9 bases. The CDR3 DNA reads TGTGCCAGTAGGGAACAGGGTAGCAATCAGCCCCAGCATTTT. Its protein is CASREQGSNQPQHF.

The chain is built from TRBV27 and TRBJ2-5, with no clear D. The tail of the sequence fits TRBJ2-7 better, so the J call may be wrong. Germline CDR1 and CDR2: MNHEY and SMNVEV (reference sequence). The CDR3 has 13 amino acids. The DNA of the CDR3 is TGTGCCAGCAGTTTATCCATCTCCTACGAGCAGTACTTC. It codes for CASSLSISYEQYF.

This chain connects TRBV9 to TRBJ2-4, with 9 bases identical to TRBD2. With 4 bases clipped from V and 6 bases from J, the junction kept 5 bases outside the gene matches. The CDR3 is made up of 14 amino acids. The germline gives CDR1 SGDLS, CDR2 YYNGEE. The CDR3 DNA is TGTGCCAGCAGCTCTCCAGCGGGGGGAAACATTCAGTACTTC. As protein: CASSSPAGGNIQYF.